This paragraph reports one TCR beta chain. The CDR3 spans 15 residues. Germline-derived CDR1 and CDR2 are MNHEY and SMNVEV (reference sequence). V was cut by 3 bases and J by 2 bases, with 13 bases left in between. The source of the sample is a study of blood T cell repertoires in COVID-19. The repertoire was sequenced with immunoSEQ multiplex PCR; TCRdb's copy has only in-frame clones and lacks some. Seen here are 140,000 or so clones, roughly 80% observed once, and the top ten hold 9.2%. The sequence was obtained from a man aged 50 to 59 who had recovered from COVID-19. V is TRBV27 and J is TRBJ1-2; TRBD1 is a possible D gene (5 bases). What was sequenced was PBMCs or T cells enriched from blood (not recorded which). CDR3 coding DNA: TGTGCCAGCAGTTTCAATAATCGGGGGAACTATGGCTACACCTTC. It translates to CASSFNNRGNYGYTF.